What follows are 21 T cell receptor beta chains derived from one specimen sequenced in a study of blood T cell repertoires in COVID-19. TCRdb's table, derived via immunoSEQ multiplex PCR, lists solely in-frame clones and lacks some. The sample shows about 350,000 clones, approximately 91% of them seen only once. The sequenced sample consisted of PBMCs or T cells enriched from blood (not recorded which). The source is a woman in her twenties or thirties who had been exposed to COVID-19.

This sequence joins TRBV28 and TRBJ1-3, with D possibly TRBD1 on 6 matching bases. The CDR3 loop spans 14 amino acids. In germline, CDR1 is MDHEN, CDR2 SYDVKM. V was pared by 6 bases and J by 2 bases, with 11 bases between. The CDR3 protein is CASSLQGTGNTIYF. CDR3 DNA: TGTGCCAGCAGCCTTCAGGGGACTGGAAACACCATATATTTT.

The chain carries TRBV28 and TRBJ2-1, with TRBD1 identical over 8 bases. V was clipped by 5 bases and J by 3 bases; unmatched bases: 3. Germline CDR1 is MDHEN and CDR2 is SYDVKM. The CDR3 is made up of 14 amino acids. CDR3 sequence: CASSPGTGYNEQFF. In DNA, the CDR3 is TGTGCCAGCAGTCCCGGGACAGGCTACAATGAGCAGTTCTTC. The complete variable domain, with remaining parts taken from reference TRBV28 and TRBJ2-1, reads DVKVTQSSRYLVKRTGEKVFLECVQDMDHENMFWYRQDPGLGLRLIYFSYDVKMKEKGDIPEGYSVSREKKERFSLILESASTNQTSMYLCASSPGTGYNEQFFGPGTRLTVL.

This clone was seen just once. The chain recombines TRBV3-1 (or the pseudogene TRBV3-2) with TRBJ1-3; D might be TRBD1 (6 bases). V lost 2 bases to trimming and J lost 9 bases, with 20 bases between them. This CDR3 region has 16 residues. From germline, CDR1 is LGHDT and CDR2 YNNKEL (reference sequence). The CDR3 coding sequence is TGTGCCAGCAGCCAACGACAGGTACTGGGCAAAGGCACCATATATTTT. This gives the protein CASSQRQVLGKGTIYF.

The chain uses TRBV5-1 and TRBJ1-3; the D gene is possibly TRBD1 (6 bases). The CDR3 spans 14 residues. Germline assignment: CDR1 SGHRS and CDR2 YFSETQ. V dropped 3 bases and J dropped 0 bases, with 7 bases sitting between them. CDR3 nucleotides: TGCGCCAGCAGCTGGGACAACTCTGGAAACACCATATATTTT. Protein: CASSWDNSGNTIYF.

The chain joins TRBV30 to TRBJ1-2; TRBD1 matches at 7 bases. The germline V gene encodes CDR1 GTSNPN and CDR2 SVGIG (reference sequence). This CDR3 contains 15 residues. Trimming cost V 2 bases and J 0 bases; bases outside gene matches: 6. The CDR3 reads CAWSSGTAANYGYTF. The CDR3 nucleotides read TGTGCCTGGAGTTCCGGGACAGCAGCTAACTATGGCTACACCTTC.

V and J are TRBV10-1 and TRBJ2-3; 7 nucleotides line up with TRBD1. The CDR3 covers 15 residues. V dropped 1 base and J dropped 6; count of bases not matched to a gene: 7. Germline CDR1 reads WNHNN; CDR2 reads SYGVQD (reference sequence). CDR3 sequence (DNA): TGCGCCAGCAGTGAGTTACCGACAGGGTCCGATACGCAGTATTTT. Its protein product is CASSELPTGSDTQYF.

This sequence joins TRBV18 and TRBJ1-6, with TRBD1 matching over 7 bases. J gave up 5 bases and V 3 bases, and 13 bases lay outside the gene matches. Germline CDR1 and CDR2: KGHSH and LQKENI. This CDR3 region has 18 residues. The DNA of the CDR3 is TGTGCCAGCTCACCGGGGGTCCCCGCCGGGACAGATAATTCACCCCTCCACTTT. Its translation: CASSPGVPAGTDNSPLHF.

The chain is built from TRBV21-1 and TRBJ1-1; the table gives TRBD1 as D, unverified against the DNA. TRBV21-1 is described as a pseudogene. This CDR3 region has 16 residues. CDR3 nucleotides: TGTGCCAGCAGCAGAGCACAGGGGTTGATGAACACTGAAGCTTTCTTT. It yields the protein CASSRAQGLMNTEAFF.

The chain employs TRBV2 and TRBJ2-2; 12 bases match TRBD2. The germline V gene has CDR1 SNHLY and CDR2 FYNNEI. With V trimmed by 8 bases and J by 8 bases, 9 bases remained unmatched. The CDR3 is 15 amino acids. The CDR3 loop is CASLSGTSGLGELFF. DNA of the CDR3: TGTGCCAGCCTGTCCGGGACTAGCGGGTTGGGGGAGCTGTTTTTT. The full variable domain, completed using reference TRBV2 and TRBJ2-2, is EPEVTQTPSHQVTQMGQEVILRCVPISNHLYFYWYRQILGQKVEFLVSFYNNEISEKSEIFDDQFSVERPDGSNFTLKIRSTKLEDSAMYFCASLSGTSGLGELFFGEGSRLTVL.

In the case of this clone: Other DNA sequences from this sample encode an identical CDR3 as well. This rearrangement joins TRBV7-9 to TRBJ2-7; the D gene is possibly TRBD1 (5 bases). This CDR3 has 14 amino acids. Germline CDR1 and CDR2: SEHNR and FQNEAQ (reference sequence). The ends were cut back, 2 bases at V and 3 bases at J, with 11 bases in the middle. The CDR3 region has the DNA TGTGCCAGCAGCTTACGGCAGGGTGACTACGAGCAGTACTTC. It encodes CASSLRQGDYEQYF.

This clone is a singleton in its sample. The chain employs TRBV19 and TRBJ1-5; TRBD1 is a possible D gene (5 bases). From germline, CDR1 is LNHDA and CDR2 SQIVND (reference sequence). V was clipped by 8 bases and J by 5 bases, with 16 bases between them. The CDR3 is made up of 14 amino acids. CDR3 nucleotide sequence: TGTGCCAGTGCCTTTTTGGACACGGATCAGCCCCAGCATTTT. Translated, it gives CASAFLDTDQPQHF.

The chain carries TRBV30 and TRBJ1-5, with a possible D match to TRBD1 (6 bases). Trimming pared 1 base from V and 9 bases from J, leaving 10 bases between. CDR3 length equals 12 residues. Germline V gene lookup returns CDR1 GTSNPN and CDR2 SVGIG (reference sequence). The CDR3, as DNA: TGTGCCTGGAGTGCAGGGGTGGGGCCCCAGCATTTT. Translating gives CAWSAGVGPQHF.

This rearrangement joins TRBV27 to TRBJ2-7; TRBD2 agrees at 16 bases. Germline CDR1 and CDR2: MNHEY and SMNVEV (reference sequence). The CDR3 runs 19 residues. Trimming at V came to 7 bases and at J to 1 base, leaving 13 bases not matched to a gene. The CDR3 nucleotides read TGTGCCAGCAAGTTCCAAAAGGGACTAGCGGGAGGGCCTTCCTACGAGCAGTACTTC. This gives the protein CASKFQKGLAGGPSYEQYF.

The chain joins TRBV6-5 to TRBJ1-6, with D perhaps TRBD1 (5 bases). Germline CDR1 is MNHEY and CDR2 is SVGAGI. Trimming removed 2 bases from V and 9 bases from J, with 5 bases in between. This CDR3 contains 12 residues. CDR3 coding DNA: TGTGCCAGCAGTTACACAGGTTCACCCCTCCACTTT. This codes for CASSYTGSPLHF.

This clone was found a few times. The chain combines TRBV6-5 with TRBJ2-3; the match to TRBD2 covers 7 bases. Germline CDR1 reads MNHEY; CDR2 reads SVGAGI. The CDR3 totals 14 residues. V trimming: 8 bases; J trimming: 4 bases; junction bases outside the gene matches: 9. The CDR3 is CASEIGRAPDTQYF. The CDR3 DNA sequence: TGTGCCAGCGAGATAGGGAGGGCCCCAGATACGCAGTATTTT.

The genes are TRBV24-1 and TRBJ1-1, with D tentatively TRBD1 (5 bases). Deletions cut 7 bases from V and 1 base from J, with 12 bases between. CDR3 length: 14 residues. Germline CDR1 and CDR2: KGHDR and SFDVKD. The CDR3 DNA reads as TGTGCCACCAGCGAAGGGGTGACGAACACTGAAGCTTTCTTT. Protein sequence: CATSEGVTNTEAFF.

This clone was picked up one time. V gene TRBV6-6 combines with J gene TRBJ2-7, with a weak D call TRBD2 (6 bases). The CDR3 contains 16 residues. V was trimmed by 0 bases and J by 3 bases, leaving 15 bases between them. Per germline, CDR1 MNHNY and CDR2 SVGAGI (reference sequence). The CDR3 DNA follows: TGTGCCAGCAGTTACTCGGAGGGAAAGGGGATCTACGAGCAGTACTTC. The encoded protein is CASSYSEGKGIYEQYF.

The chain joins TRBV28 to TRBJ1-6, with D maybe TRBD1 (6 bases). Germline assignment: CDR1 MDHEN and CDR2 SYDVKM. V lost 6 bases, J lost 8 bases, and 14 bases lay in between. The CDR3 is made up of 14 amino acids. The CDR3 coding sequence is TGTGCCAGCAGGCCAGGGGTCCCTTATTCACCCCTCCACTTT. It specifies CASRPGVPYSPLHF.

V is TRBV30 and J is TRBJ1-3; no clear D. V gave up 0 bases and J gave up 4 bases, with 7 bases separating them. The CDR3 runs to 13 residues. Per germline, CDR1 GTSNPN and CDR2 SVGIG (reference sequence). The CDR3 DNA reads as TGTGCCTGGAGTGTACCGGGGGGAAACACCATATATTTT. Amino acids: CAWSVPGGNTIYF. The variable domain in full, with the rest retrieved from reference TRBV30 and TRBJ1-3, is SQTIHQWPATLVQPVGSPLSLECTVEGTSNPNLYWYRQAAGRGLQLLFYSVGIGQISSEVPQNLSASRPQDRQFILSSKKLLLSDSGFYLCAWSVPGGNTIYFGEGSWLTVV.

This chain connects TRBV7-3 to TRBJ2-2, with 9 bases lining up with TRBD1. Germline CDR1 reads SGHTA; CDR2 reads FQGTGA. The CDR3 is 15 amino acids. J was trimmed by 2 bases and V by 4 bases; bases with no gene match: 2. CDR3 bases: TGTGCCAGCAGCTGGGGACAGGGAAACACCGGGGAGCTGTTTTTT. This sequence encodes CASSWGQGNTGELFF.

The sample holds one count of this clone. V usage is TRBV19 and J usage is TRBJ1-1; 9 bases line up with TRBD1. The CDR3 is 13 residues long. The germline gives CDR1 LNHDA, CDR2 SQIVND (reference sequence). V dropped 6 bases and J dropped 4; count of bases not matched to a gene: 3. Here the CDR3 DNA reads TGTGCCAGTAGGGTACAGGGGGCCACTGAAGCTTTCTTT. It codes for CASRVQGATEAFF.